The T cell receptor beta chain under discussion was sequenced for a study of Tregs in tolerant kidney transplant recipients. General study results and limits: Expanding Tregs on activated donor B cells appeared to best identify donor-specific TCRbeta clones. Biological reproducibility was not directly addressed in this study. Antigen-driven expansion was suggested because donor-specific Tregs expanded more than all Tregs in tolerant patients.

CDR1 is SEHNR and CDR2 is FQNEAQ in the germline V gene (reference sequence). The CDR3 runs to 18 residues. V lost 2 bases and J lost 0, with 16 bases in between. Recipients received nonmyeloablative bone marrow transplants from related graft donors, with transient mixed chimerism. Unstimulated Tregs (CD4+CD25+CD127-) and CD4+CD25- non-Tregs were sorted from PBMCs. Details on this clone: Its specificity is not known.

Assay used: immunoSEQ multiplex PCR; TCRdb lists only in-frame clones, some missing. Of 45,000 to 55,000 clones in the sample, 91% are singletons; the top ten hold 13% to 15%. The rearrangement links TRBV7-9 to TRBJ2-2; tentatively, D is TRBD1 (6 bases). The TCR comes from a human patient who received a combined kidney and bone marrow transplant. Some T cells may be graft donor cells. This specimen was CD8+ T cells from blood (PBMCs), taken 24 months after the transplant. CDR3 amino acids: CASSLPLDRLPNTGELFF. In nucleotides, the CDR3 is TGTGCCAGCAGCTTACCCTTAGACAGGCTGCCGAACACCGGGGAGCTGTTTTTT.